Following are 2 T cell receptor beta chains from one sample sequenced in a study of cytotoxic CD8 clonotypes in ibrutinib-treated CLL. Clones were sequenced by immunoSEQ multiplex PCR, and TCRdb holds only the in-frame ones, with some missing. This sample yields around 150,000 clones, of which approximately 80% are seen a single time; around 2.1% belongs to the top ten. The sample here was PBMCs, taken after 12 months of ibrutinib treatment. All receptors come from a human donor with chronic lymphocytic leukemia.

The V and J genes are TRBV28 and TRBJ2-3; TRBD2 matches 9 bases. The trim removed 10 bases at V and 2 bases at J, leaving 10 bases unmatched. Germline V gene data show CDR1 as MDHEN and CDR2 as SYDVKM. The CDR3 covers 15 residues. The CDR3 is CATRLAGPNTDTQYF. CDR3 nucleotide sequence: TGTGCCACTCGCCTAGCGGGACCTAACACAGATACGCAGTATTTT.

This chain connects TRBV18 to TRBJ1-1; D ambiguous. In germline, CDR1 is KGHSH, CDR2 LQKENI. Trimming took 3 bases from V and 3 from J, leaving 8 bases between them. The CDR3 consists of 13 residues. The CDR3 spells CASSPLIDTEAFF. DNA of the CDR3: TGTGCCAGCTCACCGCTAATTGACACTGAAGCTTTCTTT.